This T cell receptor (beta chain) was sequenced in a study of T cell changes during pregnancy in multiple sclerosis (dated by TCRdb to the late 2010s). General notes on the study: Changes in the T cell repertoire over the course of pregnancy were examined in this study in women with multiple sclerosis.

Trimming at the junction amounts to 0 bases on V and 6 bases on J, and the germline ends lie 9 bases apart. Measured from the cysteine to the phenylalanine, the CDR3 is 14 residues long. Only CDR3 DNA remains: 42 bases, in frame from the first base. The germline V gene gives CDR1 as MNHEY and CDR2 as SVGAGI. Note on this clone: The antigen it recognizes is unknown. Base qualities are missing; no much larger clone stands one base away.

The library relied on the immunoSEQ multiplex PCR assay. TCRdb limited this immuneACCESS table to in-frame rearrangements with V and J called. A share of clones is missing; checked studies link under half to unresolved V genes, and the rest is unexplained. Within this sample are about 93,000 clones, with around 92% of them counted one time only. The ten largest clones represent just over 2% of the sample. Sequencing was performed on peripheral blood, taken after pregnancy. The receptor chain draws on TRBV6-5 and TRBJ1-5; the D gene is unclear. This receptor was obtained from a female donor with multiple sclerosis, enrolled in a pregnancy study. The nucleotide sequence reads TGTGCCAGCAGTTACTCGATATCGGGTCAGCCCCAGCATTTT. Its translation is CASSYSISGQPQHF.